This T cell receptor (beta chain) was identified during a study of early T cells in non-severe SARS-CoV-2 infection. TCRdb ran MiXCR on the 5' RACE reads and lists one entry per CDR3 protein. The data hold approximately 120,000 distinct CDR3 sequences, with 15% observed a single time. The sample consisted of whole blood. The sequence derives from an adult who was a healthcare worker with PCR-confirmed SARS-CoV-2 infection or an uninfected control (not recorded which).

The DNA for the CDR3 is TGTGCCAGCAAAGGGTCCGGTGAAAAACTGTTTTTT. Protein sequence: CASKGSGEKLFF. The chain couples TRBV25-1 to TRBJ1-4; unclear D gene. Per germline, CDR1 MGHDK and CDR2 SYGVNS. Trimming removed 7 bases at V and 7 bases at J, with 10 bases between. The CDR3 has 12 amino acids.